The clone carrying this TCR beta chain came up a few times. TCRdb reanalysed the 5' RACE reads using MiXCR and keeps one entry per CDR3 protein. The profile shows roughly 770,000 distinct CDR3 sequences, about 20% of them singletons. In germline, CDR1 is SGDLS, CDR2 YYNGEE. V shed 3 bases and J 4 bases; nucleotides not matched to a gene: 16. The CDR3 spans 20 residues. The sample originates from a study of identical twins. This sample was shared with a second study, whose subject was T cells expressing NK-cell markers.

Sequenced: PBMCs. This TCR derives from a woman aged 18-29 years in good health. V usage is TRBV9 and J usage is TRBJ2-3; 14 bases are a match to TRBD2. CDR3 nucleotides: TGTGCCAGCAGCGGCCTACCCGGGACTAGCGGGAGAAGTGGAGCAGATACGCAGTATTTT. It codes for CASSGLPGTSGRSGADTQYF.